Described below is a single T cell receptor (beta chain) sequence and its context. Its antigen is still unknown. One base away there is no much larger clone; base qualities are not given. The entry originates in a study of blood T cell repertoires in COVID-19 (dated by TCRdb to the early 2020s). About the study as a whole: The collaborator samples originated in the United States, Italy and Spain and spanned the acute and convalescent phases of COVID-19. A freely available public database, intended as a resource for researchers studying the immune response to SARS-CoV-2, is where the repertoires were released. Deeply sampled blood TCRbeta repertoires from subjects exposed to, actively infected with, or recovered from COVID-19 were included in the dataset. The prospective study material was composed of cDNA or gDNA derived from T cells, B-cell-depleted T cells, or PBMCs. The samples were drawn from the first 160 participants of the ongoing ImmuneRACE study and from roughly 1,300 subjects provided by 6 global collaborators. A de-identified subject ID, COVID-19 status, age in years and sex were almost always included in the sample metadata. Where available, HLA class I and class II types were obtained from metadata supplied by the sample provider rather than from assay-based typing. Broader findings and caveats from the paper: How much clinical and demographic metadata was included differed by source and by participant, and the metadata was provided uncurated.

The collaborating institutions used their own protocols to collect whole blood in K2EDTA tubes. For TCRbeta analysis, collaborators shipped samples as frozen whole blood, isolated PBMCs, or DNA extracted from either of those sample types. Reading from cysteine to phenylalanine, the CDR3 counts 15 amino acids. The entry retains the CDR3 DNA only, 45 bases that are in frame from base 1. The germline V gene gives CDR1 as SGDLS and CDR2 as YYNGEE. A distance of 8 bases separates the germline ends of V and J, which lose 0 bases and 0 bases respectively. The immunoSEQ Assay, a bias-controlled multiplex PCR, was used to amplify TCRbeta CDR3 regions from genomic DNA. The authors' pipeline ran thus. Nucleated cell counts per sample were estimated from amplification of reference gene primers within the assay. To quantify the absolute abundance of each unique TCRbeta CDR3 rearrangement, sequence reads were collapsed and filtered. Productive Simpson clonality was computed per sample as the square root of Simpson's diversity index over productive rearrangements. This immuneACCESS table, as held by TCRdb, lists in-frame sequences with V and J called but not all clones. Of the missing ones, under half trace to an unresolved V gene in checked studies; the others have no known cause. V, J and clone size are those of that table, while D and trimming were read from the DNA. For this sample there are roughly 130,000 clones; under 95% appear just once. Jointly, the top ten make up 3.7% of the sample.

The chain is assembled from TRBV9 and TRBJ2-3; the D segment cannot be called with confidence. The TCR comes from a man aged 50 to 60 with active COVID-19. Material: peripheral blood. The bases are TGTGCCAGCAGCGTAGGACCGCGGAGCACAGATACGCAGTATTTT. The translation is CASSVGPRSTDTQYF.